The 10 T cell receptor beta chains below come from one sample, sequenced in a study of T cells after yellow fever vaccination. Using its own MiXCR run on the 5' RACE reads, TCRdb lists one record per CDR3 protein. The sample has 510,000 or so distinct CDR3 sequences; roughly a fifth are singletons. The sample consisted of PBMCs, taken 15 days after the yellow fever booster vaccination. The receptors here all came from a man aged 25-40 years who received the YFV17D yellow fever vaccine.

The gene calls are TRBV6-2 or TRBV6-3 and TRBJ2-7; D is unclear. Germline CDR1 reads MNHEY; CDR2 reads SVGEGT. Trimming stripped 7 bases from V and 3 bases from J, with 19 bases between. CDR3 length equals 15 residues. This chain's CDR3 is CASKTLEESYYEQYF. The CDR3 region has the DNA TGTGCCAGCAAAACATTAGAAGAATCCTACTACGAGCAGTACTTC.

The V gene is TRBV18, the J gene TRBJ2-5; 10 nucleotides align to TRBD2. The CDR3 loop spans 15 amino acids. Losses at the gene ends were 4 bases for V and 3 bases for J; bases not matched to a gene: 5. CDR1 is KGHSH, CDR2 LQKENI, per germline. Written as DNA, the CDR3 is TGTGCCAGCTCACTAACTAGCGGGGAAGAAGAGACCCAGTACTTC. Residues: CASSLTSGEEETQYF.

The chain joins TRBV7-9 to TRBJ2-5; the D gene is possibly TRBD2 (5 bases). CDR3 length: 15 residues. CDR1 and CDR2 (germline): SEHNR, FQNEAQ (reference sequence). V dropped 5 bases and J dropped 2 bases, with 15 bases sitting between them. The CDR3 DNA reads TGTGCCAGCAGCACCCGGACTGGCTTACAAGAGACCCAGTACTTC. Its protein is CASSTRTGLQETQYF.

This clonotype showed up just a few times. The chain links TRBV12-3 or TRBV12-4 to TRBJ2-7, with 8 bases aligning to TRBD1. The CDR3 loop spans 16 amino acids. V shed 5 bases, J shed 1 base, and the junction held 10 bases outside the gene matches. The CDR3 sequence: CASSTGPGGISYEQYF. CDR3 coding DNA: TGTGCCAGCAGTACCGGTCCAGGGGGCATATCCTACGAGCAGTACTTC.

In its sample, this clonotype was seen a few times. The rearrangement links TRBV6-4 to TRBJ2-2; D is undetermined. Between the trimmed V and J ends, which lost 4 bases and 0 bases, there was a span of 6 bases. Germline V CDR1 and CDR2: MRHNA, SNTAGT. This CDR3 has 14 residues. The CDR3 nucleotides read TGTGCCAGCAGTGCGTCGACGAACACCGGGGAGCTGTTTTTT. Translated, it gives CASSASTNTGELFF.

J is TRBJ2-3 and V is TRBV20-1; perhaps TRBD2 as D (7 bases). Germline V lookup: CDR1 DFQATT, CDR2 SNEGSKA (reference sequence). V gave up 6 bases and J gave up 2 bases, with 24 bases separating them. CDR3 length: 17 residues. The CDR3 protein is CSALSPRGGPHTDTQYF. CDR3 nucleotides: TGCAGTGCCCTCTCCCCCCGCGGGGGCCCTCACACAGATACGCAGTATTTT.

The rearrangement links TRBV9 to TRBJ2-7; D is undetermined. Germline lookup yields CDR1 SGDLS and CDR2 YYNGEE. The V end was cut by 1 base, the J end by 7 bases, with 18 bases between. The CDR3 spans 15 residues. The CDR3 spells CASSVSSRLFYEQYF. CDR3 sequence (DNA): TGTGCCAGCAGCGTATCTAGTCGCCTTTTTTATGAGCAGTACTTC. Variable domain in full (rest from reference TRBV9 and TRBJ2-7): DSGVTQTPKHLITATGQRVTLRCSPRSGDLSVYWYQQSLDQGLQFLIQYYNGEERAKGNILERFSAQQFPDLHSELNLSSLELGDSALYFCASSVSSRLFYEQYFGPGTRLTVT.

This clonotype turned up a few times. The V and J genes are TRBV12-3 or TRBV12-4 and TRBJ2-5; 7 bases are shared with TRBD1. This CDR3 has 15 amino acids. Germline trimming cut 6 bases from V and 4 bases from J; bases unmatched to any gene: 11. The CDR3: CASSQGVAGGETQYF. Here the CDR3 DNA reads TGTGCCAGCAGCCAGGGGGTGGCAGGTGGAGAGACCCAGTACTTC.

This chain connects TRBV15 to TRBJ2-1; 9 nucleotides align to TRBD1. Looked up from germline, CDR1 is LNHNV and CDR2 is YYDKDF (reference sequence). After removal of 0 bases from V and 8 bases from J, the junction contained 5 bases not matched to a gene. The CDR3 covers 15 residues. The CDR3 DNA is TGTGCCACCAGCAGAGACCGGGACAGGGTCGATGAGCAGTTCTTC. Its protein product is CATSRDRDRVDEQFF.

CDR3 nucleotide sequence: TGTGCCAGCAGCTTAGGGCCAGGAGGAGCGGGTGACATTCAGTACTTC. Its protein product is CASSLGPGGAGDIQYF. The J gene is TRBJ2-4, the V gene TRBV11-2; D possibly corresponds to TRBD2 (6 bases). Per germline, CDR1 SGHAT and CDR2 FQNNGV. The CDR3 is made up of 16 amino acids. V lost 1 base, J lost 8 bases, and 18 bases lay in between.